A selection of T cell receptor beta chains follows, all from one sample in a study of memory CD4+ T cells and cytomegalovirus serostatus. TCRdb's copy holds only in-frame clones and misses some; the assay was immunoSEQ multiplex PCR. The sample carries tens of thousands of clones, about 75% recorded once. Input material: memory CD4+ T cells from blood. The receptors were gathered from an adult in good health and CMV-seronegative. Each CDR3 is given with its conserved first and last residue. A D gene is named only where the DNA matches it firmly. Rows give clone size only sometimes, using once, few, many, or a class for an expanded clone.

clone size,V gene,D gene,J gene,CDR3 DNA,CDR3 protein
NA,TRBV7-8,NA,TRBJ2-5,TGTGCCAGCAGCTTATCGGTTAGAACTCGGGAGACCCAGTACTTC,CASSLSVRTRETQYF
NA,TRBV5-5,NA,TRBJ2-3,TGTGCCAGCAGCTTGGAGTGGTTTCTATCTTCGGATACGCAGTATTTT,CASSLEWFLSSDTQYF
NA,TRBV5-5,NA,TRBJ1-5,TGTGCCAGCAGCTTGGCTTATCGCAATCAGCCCCAGCATTTT,CASSLAYRNQPQHF
NA,TRBV28,TRBD1,TRBJ1-5,TGTGCCAGCACGAAGATGACAGGGGTGGCTCAGCCCCAGCATTTT,CASTKMTGVAQPQHF
NA,TRBV7-2,NA,TRBJ2-3,TGTGCCAGCAGCTGGGTCGGCAGTGCTGATACGCAGTATTTT,CASSWVGSADTQYF
NA,TRBV4-1,TRBD2,TRBJ2-5,TGCGCCAGCAGCCCAGCCGGGCGGGGGTTGGGGGAGACCCAGTACTTC,CASSPAGRGLGETQYF
few,TRBV6-1,TRBD1,TRBJ1-1,TGTGCCAGCGGACAGGGGCAGACTGAAGCTTTCTTT,CASGQGQTEAFF
few,TRBV10-2,NA,TRBJ1-5,TGCGCCAGCAGGCCCACGGGAAGTAGCAATCAGCCCCAGCATTTT,CASRPTGSSNQPQHF
NA,TRBV4-1,NA,TRBJ2-1,TGCGCCAGCAGCCCGTCCCCATCTAGAGGAACAAAGGCTGAGCAGTTCTTC,CASSPSPSRGTKAEQFF
NA,TRBV6-5,TRBD1,TRBJ1-6,TGTGCCAGCACTTACAGGGGCGGTTCACCCCTCCACTTT,CASTYRGGSPLHF
NA,TRBV7-2,NA,TRBJ2-5,TGTGCCAGCAGCTTAGTGGGTGCGGAGACCCAGTACTTC,CASSLVGAETQYF
NA,TRBV7-3,NA,TRBJ1-4,TGTGCCAGCAGTTGGACAGCTAATGAAAAACTGTTTTTT,CASSWTANEKLFF
NA,TRBV7-2,NA,TRBJ2-2,TGTGCCAGCAGCCCCCGTCACACCGGGGAGCTGTTTTTT,CASSPRHTGELFF
NA,TRBV10-3,NA,TRBJ1-1,TGTGCCATCAGTGAACTCGCGGAGGAAGCTTTCTTT,CAISELAEEAFF
NA,TRBV6-1,NA,TRBJ2-3,TGTGCCAGCCGTTCAGGGACTAGCACAGATACGCAGTATTTT,CASRSGTSTDTQYF
once,TRBV15,TRBD2,TRBJ2-3,TGTGCCACCAGCAGAGATGGCGGGGGAAACACAGATACGCAGTATTTT,CATSRDGGGNTDTQYF
NA,TRBV9,TRBD1,TRBJ1-2,TGTGCCAGCAGCCCGTATCCCTACAGGGGACCATATGGCTACACCTTC,CASSPYPYRGPYGYTF
NA,TRBV27,NA,TRBJ1-4,TGTGCCAGCAGTTCGGGGAGTCCCCCGGGAAATGAAAAACTGTTTTTT,CASSSGSPPGNEKLFF
NA,TRBV2,TRBD2,TRBJ2-7,TGTGCCAGCACCAGAGCGGGGGGGCCAGGCTACGAGCAGTACTTC,CASTRAGGPGYEQYF
NA,TRBV7-2,NA,TRBJ2-7,TGTGCCAGCAGCTTAGCCCTCCCGACAGGGAGGGTAACCTACGAGCAGTACTTC,CASSLALPTGRVTYEQYF
NA,TRBV5-1,NA,TRBJ2-1,TGCGCCAGCAGCGCCGTATCGACCGCCCTGAATGAGCAGTTCTTC,CASSAVSTALNEQFF
NA,TRBV27,NA,TRBJ1-4,TGTGCCAGCAGTTTTACAGGTGGGGAAAAACTGTTTTTT,CASSFTGGEKLFF
NA,TRBV5-5,NA,TRBJ2-3,TGTGCCAGCAGCTTGGTGGGGGTCATAGGGTATTTT,CASSLVGVIGYF
NA,TRBV9,NA,TRBJ1-3,TGTGCCAGCACTCCGAGGTATGGAAACACCATATATTTT,CASTPRYGNTIYF
NA,TRBV11-2,TRBD2,TRBJ2-5,TGTGCCAGCAGCTTTCTAGCGGGGGGCCCCCTTCAAGAGACCCAGTACTTC,CASSFLAGGPLQETQYF
NA,TRBV9,NA,TRBJ1-4,TGTGCCAGCAGCGTAGGAGCGGGAATTAATGAAAAACTGTTTTTT,CASSVGAGINEKLFF
NA,TRBV5-8,TRBD1,TRBJ1-2,TGTGCCAGCAGCTCTACAGGGGGCCTTTCTTATGGCTACACCTTC,CASSSTGGLSYGYTF
NA,TRBV6-5,NA,TRBJ2-7,TGTGCCAGCAGTTCCTGGGAGGCTGGAGGCTCCTACGAGCAGTACTTC,CASSSWEAGGSYEQYF
once,TRBV7-2,NA,TRBJ2-7,TGTGCCAGCAGCCCAAAGGGGGGCGGGAGTCCCTACGAGCAGTACTTC,CASSPKGGGSPYEQYF
NA,TRBV6-6,NA,TRBJ2-1,TGTGCCAGCAGTCCAACAAATGAGCAGTTCTTC,CASSPTNEQFF
NA,TRBV18,TRBD1,TRBJ2-7,TGTGCCAGCTCATCCCTGGACAGGGGGGCGGGTGAGCAGTACTTC,CASSSLDRGAGEQYF
NA,TRBV11-1,TRBD1,TRBJ1-1,TGTGCCAGCAGCCCCGGACAGGGAGAGAGGGGTACTGAAGCTTTCTTT,CASSPGQGERGTEAFF
NA,TRBV28,NA,TRBJ1-5,TGTGCCAGCAGTTCGGGACTACAGCCCCAGCATTTT,CASSSGLQPQHF
NA,TRBV9,TRBD2,TRBJ2-7,TGTGCCAGCAGCCCGGGGGGGGGAAGCTCCTACGAGCAGTACTTC,CASSPGGGSSYEQYF
NA,TRBV19,TRBD2,TRBJ2-1,TGTGCCAGTAGTACTCTTGTCAGCTGGGTAGCGGGAGATCACAATGAGCAGTTCTTC,CASSTLVSWVAGDHNEQFF
NA,TRBV5-8,NA,TRBJ2-3,TGTGCCAGCAGCTTGGAACCTCACACAGATACGCAGTATTTT,CASSLEPHTDTQYF
NA,TRBV7-2,NA,TRBJ1-2,TGTGCCAGCAGCGTACAGGGCGTCGGATATGGCTACACCTTC,CASSVQGVGYGYTF
NA,TRBV9,NA,TRBJ2-3,TGTGCCAGCAGCGTAGTAGGAGTGGCCGAGATCCGGTATTTT,CASSVVGVAEIRYF
NA,TRBV30,NA,TRBJ1-5,TGTGCCTGGAGTGCCGGAAAGGGGCAGCCCCAGCATTTT,CAWSAGKGQPQHF
NA,TRBV10-3,NA,TRBJ1-1,TGTGCCATCAGTCGGGACGGAACTGAAGCTTTCTTT,CAISRDGTEAFF
NA,TRBV2,NA,TRBJ2-7,TGTGCCAGCAGCCTTACCTACGAGCAGTACTTC,CASSLTYEQYF
NA,TRBV25-1,NA,TRBJ2-1,TGTGCCAGCGGGGGGCTGAGGAATGAGCAGTTCTTC,CASGGLRNEQFF
once,TRBV18,NA,TRBJ2-7,TGTGCCAGCTCGAGGGGGACTAACCTTTACGAGCAGTACTTC,CASSRGTNLYEQYF
few,TRBV5-6,NA,TRBJ1-2,TGTGCCAGCAGCCGGGGTCCTGGCATCAGGGCCATATATGGCTACACCTTC,CASSRGPGIRAIYGYTF
NA,TRBV4-3,NA,TRBJ2-1,TGCGCCAGCAGCCAAGAGGGGCAGGGAGGCTACAATGAGCAGTTCTTC,CASSQEGQGGYNEQFF
NA,TRBV7-3,NA,TRBJ2-7,TGTGCCAGCAGCTCGGACCCTTACGAGCAGTACTTC,CASSSDPYEQYF
NA,TRBV6-6,NA,TRBJ2-5,TGTGCCAGCAGCCCCGGGACGACCCAGTACTTC,CASSPGTTQYF
NA,TRBV5-1,TRBD2,TRBJ2-1,TGCGCCAGCAACTTAGCGGGACCCTCCTACAATGAGCAGTTCTTC,CASNLAGPSYNEQFF
NA,TRBV2,NA,TRBJ2-5,TGTGCCAGCAGACCGGTAAAAGGCCAAGAGACCCAGTACTTC,CASRPVKGQETQYF
NA,TRBV19,NA,TRBJ2-3,TGTGCCAGTAGTAAGAGGGGGGAAGCAGATACGCAGTATTTT,CASSKRGEADTQYF
once,TRBV11-3,TRBD2,TRBJ2-1,TGTGCCAGCAGCTTAGGCGCTAGCGGGGGCTACAATGAGCAGTTCTTC,CASSLGASGGYNEQFF
NA,TRBV6-5,NA,TRBJ1-1,TGTGCCAGCAGTTGGGCAGGGGCGGTGAACACTGAAGCTTTCTTT,CASSWAGAVNTEAFF
NA,TRBV30,TRBD1,TRBJ1-3,TGTGCCTGGAGCCTGGGACAGGGGGCGCGTAACACCATATATTTT,CAWSLGQGARNTIYF
NA,TRBV14,NA,TRBJ1-2,TGTGCCAGCAGCCAGACAGTGAACTATGGCTACACCTTC,CASSQTVNYGYTF